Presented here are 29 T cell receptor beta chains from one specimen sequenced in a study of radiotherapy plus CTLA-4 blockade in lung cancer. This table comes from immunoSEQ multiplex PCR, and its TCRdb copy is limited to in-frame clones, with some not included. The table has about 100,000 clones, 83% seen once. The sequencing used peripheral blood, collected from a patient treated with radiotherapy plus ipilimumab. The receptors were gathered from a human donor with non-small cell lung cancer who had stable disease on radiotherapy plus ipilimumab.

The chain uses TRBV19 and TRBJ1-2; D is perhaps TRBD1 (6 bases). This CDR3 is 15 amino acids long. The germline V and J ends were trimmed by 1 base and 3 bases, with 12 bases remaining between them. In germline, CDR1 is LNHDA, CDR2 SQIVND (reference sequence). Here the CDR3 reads CASSIVGGGDYGYTF. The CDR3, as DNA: TGTGCCAGTAGTATAGTTGGCGGGGGCGACTATGGCTACACCTTC.

The CDR3 reads CASSIAGGDEQFF. The CDR3 DNA is TGTGCCAGTAGTATAGCGGGAGGGGATGAGCAGTTCTTC. The chain uses TRBV19 and TRBJ2-1; 8 bases match TRBD2. Trimming took 1 base from V and 8 from J; bases not matched to a gene: 1. The CDR3 length is 13 residues. Germline CDR1 is LNHDA and CDR2 is SQIVND (reference sequence).

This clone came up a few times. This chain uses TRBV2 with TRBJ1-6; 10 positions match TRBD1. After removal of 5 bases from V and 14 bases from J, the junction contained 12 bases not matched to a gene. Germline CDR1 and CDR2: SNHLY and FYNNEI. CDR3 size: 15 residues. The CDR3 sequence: CASSSPGTGVMALHF. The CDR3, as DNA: TGTGCCAGCAGTTCCCCCGGGACAGGGGTAATGGCCCTCCACTTT.

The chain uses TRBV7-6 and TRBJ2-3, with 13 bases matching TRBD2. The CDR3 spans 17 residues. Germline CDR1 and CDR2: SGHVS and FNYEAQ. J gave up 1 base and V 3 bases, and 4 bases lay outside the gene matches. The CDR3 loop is CASSFGLAGVGTDTQYF. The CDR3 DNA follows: TGTGCCAGCAGCTTTGGACTAGCGGGAGTGGGCACAGATACGCAGTATTTT.

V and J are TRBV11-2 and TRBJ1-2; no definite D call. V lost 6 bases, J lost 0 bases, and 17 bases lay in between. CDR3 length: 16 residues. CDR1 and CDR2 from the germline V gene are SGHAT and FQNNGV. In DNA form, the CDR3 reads TGTGCCAGCAGTCTAGCCCCGGGAAGTTCTAACTATGGCTACACCTTC. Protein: CASSLAPGSSNYGYTF.

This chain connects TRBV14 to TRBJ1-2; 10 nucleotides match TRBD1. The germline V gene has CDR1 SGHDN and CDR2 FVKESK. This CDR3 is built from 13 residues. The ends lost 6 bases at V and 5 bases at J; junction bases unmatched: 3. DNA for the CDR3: TGTGCCAGCAGTCCGGGACAGGGGTATGGCTACACCTTC. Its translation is CASSPGQGYGYTF.

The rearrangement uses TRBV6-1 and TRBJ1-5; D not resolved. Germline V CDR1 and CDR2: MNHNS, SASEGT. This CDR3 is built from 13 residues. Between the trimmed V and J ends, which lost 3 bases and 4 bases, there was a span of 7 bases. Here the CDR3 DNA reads TGTGCCAGCAGTGATTTAAAGAATCAGCCCCAGCATTTT. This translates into CASSDLKNQPQHF.

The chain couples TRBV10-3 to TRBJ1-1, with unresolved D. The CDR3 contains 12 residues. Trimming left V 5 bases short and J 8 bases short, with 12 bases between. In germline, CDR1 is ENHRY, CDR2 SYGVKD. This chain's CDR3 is CAISPAVGEAFF. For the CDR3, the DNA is TGTGCCATCAGTCCAGCGGTAGGGGAAGCTTTCTTT.

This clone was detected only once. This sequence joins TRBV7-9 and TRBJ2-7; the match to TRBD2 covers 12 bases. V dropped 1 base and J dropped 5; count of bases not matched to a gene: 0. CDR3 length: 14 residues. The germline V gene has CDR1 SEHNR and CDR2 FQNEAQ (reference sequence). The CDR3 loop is CASSLGTSGDEQYF. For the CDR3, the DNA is TGTGCCAGCAGCTTAGGGACTAGCGGGGACGAGCAGTACTTC.

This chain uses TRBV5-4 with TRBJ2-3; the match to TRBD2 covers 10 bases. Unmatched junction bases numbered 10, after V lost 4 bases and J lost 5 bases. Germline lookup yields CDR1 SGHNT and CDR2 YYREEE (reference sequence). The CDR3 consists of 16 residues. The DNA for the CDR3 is TGTGCCAGCAGCCCCGCTAGCGGGAGACTTAAAGATACGCAGTATTTT. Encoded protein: CASSPASGRLKDTQYF. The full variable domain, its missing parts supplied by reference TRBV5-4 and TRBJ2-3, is ETGVTQSPTHLIKTRGQQVTLRCSSQSGHNTVSWYQQALGQGPQFIFQYYREEENGRGNFPPRFSGLQFPNYSSELNVNALELDDSALYLCASSPASGRLKDTQYFGPGTRLTVL.

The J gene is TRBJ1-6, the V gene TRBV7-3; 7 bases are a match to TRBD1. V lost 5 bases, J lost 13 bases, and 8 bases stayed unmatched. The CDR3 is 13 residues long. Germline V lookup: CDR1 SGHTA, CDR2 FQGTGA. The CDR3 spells CASSPRQGRPLHF. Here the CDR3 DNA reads TGTGCCAGCAGCCCCAGACAGGGCAGGCCCCTCCACTTT.

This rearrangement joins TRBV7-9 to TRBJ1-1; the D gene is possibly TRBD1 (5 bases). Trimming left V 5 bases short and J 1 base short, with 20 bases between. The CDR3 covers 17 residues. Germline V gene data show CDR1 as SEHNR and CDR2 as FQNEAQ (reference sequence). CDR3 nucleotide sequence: TGTGCCAGCAGCCCCCGCGGGGGTGCGATTCAGAACACTGAAGCTTTCTTT. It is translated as CASSPRGGAIQNTEAFF.

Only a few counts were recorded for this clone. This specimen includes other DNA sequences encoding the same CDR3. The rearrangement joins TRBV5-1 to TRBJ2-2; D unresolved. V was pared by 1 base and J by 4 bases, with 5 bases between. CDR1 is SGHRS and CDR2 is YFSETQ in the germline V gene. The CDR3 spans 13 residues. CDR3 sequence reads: CASSLSGTGELFF. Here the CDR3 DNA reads TGCGCCAGCAGCTTGTCGGGCACCGGGGAGCTGTTTTTT.

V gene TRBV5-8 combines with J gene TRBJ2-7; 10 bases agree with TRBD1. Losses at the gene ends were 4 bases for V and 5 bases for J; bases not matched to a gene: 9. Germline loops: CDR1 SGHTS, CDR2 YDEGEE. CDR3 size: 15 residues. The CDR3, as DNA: TGTGCCAGCAGCCAAACCCCGGGACAGGGGAACGAGCAGTACTTC. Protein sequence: CASSQTPGQGNEQYF.

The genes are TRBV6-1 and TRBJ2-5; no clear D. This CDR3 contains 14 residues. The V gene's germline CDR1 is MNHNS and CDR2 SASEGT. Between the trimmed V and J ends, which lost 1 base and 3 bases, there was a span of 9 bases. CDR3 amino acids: CASSEDTVEETQYF. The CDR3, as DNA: TGTGCCAGCAGTGAAGATACAGTAGAAGAGACCCAGTACTTC.

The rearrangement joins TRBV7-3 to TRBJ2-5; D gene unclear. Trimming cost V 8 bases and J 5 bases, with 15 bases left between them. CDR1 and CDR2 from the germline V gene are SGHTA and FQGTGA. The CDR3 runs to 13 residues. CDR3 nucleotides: TGTGCCAGCTCCACCAATGATCGGGAGACCCAGTACTTC. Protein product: CASSTNDRETQYF.

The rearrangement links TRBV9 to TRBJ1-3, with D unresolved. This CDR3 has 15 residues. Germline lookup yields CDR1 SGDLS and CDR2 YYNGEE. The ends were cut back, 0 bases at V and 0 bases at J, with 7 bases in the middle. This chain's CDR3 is CASSVEGASGNTIYF. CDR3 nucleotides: TGTGCCAGCAGCGTAGAAGGAGCCTCTGGAAACACCATATATTTT.

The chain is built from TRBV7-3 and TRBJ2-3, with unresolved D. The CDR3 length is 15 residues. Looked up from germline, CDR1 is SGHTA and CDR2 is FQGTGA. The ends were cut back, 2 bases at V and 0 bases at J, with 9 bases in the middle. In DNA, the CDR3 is TGTGCCAGCAGCTTAGGGGAATCTAGCACAGATACGCAGTATTTT. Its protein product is CASSLGESSTDTQYF.

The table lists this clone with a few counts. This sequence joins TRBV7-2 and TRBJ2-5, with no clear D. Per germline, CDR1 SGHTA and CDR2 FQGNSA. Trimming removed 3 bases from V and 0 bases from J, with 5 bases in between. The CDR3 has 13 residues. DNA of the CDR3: TGTGCCAGCAGCTTGGGGTACCAAGAGACCCAGTACTTC. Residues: CASSLGYQETQYF.

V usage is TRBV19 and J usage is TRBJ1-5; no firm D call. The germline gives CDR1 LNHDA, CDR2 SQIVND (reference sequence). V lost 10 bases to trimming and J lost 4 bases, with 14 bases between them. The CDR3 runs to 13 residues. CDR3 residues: CATSLDWNQPQHF. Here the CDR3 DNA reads TGTGCCACTTCGTTAGACTGGAATCAGCCCCAGCATTTT. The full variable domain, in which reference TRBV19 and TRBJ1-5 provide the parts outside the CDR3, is DGGITQSPKYLFRKEGQNVTLSCEQNLNHDAMYWYRQDPGQGLRLIYYSQIVNDFQKGDIAEGYSVSREKKESFPLTVTSAQKNPTAFYLCATSLDWNQPQHFGDGTRLSIL.

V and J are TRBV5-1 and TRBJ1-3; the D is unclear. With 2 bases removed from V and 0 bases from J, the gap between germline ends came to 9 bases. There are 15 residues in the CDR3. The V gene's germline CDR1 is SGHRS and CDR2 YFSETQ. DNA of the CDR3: TGCGCCAGCAGCTTTGACTTCGGCTCTGGAAACACCATATATTTT. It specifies CASSFDFGSGNTIYF.

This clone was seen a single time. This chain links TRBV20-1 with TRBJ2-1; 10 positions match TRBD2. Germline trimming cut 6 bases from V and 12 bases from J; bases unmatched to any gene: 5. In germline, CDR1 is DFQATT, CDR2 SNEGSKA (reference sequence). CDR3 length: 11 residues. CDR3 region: CSAQAGGRQFF. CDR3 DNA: TGCAGTGCCCAAGCGGGAGGGCGGCAGTTCTTC.

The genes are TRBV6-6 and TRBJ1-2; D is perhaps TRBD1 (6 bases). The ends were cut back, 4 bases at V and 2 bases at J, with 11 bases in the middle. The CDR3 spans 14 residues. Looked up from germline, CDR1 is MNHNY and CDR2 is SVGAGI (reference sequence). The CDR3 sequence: CASSFQGQNYGYTF. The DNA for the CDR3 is TGTGCCAGCAGTTTCCAGGGGCAGAACTATGGCTACACCTTC.

The CDR3 region is CASSPIRSTYTGELFF. Here the CDR3 DNA reads TGTGCCAGCTCACCAATACGTAGCACATACACCGGGGAGCTGTTTTTT. J is TRBJ2-2 and V is TRBV18; D not resolved. The CDR3 contains 16 residues. Germline-derived CDR1 and CDR2 are KGHSH and LQKENI. Trimming took 2 bases from V and 3 from J, leaving 13 bases between them.

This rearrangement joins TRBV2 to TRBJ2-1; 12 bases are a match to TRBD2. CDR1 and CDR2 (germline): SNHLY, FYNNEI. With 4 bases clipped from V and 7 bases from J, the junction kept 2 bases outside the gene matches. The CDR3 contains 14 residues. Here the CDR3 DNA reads TGTGCCAGCAGTGGACTAGCGGGGGAGAATGAGCAGTTCTTC. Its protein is CASSGLAGENEQFF.

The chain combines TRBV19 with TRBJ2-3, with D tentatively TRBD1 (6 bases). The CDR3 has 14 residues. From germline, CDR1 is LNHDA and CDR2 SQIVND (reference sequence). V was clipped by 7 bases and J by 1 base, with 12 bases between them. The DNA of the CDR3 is TGTGCCAGTAAAGTCAGGGGTCGCACAGATACGCAGTATTTT. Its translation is CASKVRGRTDTQYF.

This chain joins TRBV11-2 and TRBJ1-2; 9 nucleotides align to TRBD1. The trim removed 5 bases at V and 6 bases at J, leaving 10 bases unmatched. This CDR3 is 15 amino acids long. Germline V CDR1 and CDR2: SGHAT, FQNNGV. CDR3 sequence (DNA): TGTGCCAGCAGCCCCCGGGACAGGGATTATAATGGCTACACCTTC. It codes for CASSPRDRDYNGYTF.

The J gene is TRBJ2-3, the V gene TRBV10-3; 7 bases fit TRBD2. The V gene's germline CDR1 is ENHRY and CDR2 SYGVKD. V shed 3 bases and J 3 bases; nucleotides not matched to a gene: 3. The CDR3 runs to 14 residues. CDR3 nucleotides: TGTGCCATCAGTGACAGTAGCGGGACAGATACGCAGTATTTT. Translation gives CAISDSSGTDTQYF.

DNA for the CDR3: TGCGCCAGCGGCCGTCAGGGAACCTACGAGCAGTACTTC. Its protein is CASGRQGTYEQYF. The rearrangement joins TRBV5-1 to TRBJ2-7; tentative D call: TRBD1 (5 bases). The CDR3 is made up of 13 amino acids. The germline V gene has CDR1 SGHRS and CDR2 YFSETQ. The V end was cut by 7 bases, the J end by 2 bases, with 13 bases between.